The source of this T cell receptor beta chain is a study of T cells after posttransplantation cyclophosphamide. Study results and caveats: After PTCy, TRB diversity resembled that of CNI/methotrexate controls. Blood and skin or GI T cell repertoires showed limited TRB overlap.

The table came from immunoSEQ multiplex PCR; TCRdb's copy has only in-frame clones and leaves some out. The sample gives 30,000 or so clones, none seen only once, and the top ten clones hold more than 4.5%. The length of the CDR3 is 15 residues. Trimming took 6 bases from V and 9 from J; bases not matched to a gene: 13. The V gene's germline CDR1 is MNHEY and CDR2 SVGEGT. To note about this clone: The antigen remains unidentified.

The rearrangement joins TRBV6-2 or TRBV6-3 to TRBJ2-1; 8 nucleotides agree with TRBD1. Sequencing was performed on PBMCs. This receptor was identified in a woman in her 30s in good health and a related stem cell transplant donor. The CDR3 bases are TGTGCCAGCAGGTCGCCGACAACAACAGGGGGTGAGCAGTTCTTC. Its protein is CASRSPTTTGGEQFF.